The next 7 T cell receptor beta chains were all read from a single sample in a study of CD8 T cells in Susac syndrome. A quantity of about 0.5 to 1 ug RNA underwent reverse transcription using random hexamers. Via MiXCR, TCRdb re-called the immunoSEQ multiplex PCR reads, giving one row per CDR3 protein. The table includes about 160,000 distinct CDR3 sequences, about 96% detected once. Sequenced sample: CD4+ T cells from PBMCs. The receptors come from a human donor with Susac syndrome.

The V call is TRBV20-1, the J call TRBJ2-7; unclear D gene. Trimming took off 2 bases at V and 5 bases at J, with 10 bases between the two ends. The CDR3 is made up of 12 amino acids. CDR1 and CDR2 (germline): DFQATT, SNEGSKA (reference sequence). CDR3 DNA sequence: TGCAGTGCTAGACCCAATAACGACGAGCAGTACTTC. It yields the protein CSARPNNDEQYF.

J is TRBJ2-3 and V is TRBV3-1; D call uncertain. This CDR3 is built from 11 residues. With 4 bases removed from V and 5 bases from J, the gap between germline ends came to 4 bases. The V gene's germline CDR1 is LGHDT and CDR2 YNNKEL (reference sequence). This CDR3 is CASSREDTQYF. For the CDR3, the DNA is TGTGCCAGCAGCCGAGAAGATACGCAGTATTTT.

V is TRBV3-1 and J is TRBJ2-2; 8 bases match TRBD2. CDR1 and CDR2 (germline): LGHDT, YNNKEL (reference sequence). V was clipped by 4 bases and J by 6 bases; unmatched bases: 4. The CDR3 is 14 amino acids. CDR3 protein: CASSRTSWAGELFF. Written as DNA, the CDR3 is TGTGCCAGCAGCCGGACTAGCTGGGCCGGGGAGCTGTTTTTT. Full variable domain (missing parts from reference TRBV3-1 and TRBJ2-2): DTAVSQTPKYLVTQMGNDKSIKCEQNLGHDTMYWYKQDSKKFLKIMFSYNNKELIINETVPNRFSPKSPDKAHLNLHINSLELGDSAVYFCASSRTSWAGELFFGEGSRLTVL.

This chain uses TRBV12-3 or TRBV12-4 with TRBJ2-1; tentatively, D is TRBD1 or TRBD2 (6 bases each). Trimming cost V 6 bases and J 4 bases, with 16 bases left between them. The CDR3 has 15 amino acids. The CDR3 sequence: CASSHREAAYNEQFF. The CDR3 nucleotides are TGTGCCAGCAGCCACAGGGAGGCGGCATACAATGAGCAGTTCTTC.

The chain employs TRBV4-1 and TRBJ1-2; 8 nucleotides match TRBD1. Germline CDR1 is MGHRA and CDR2 is YSYEKL. J was trimmed by 8 bases and V by 3 bases; bases with no gene match: 14. This CDR3 spans 16 amino acids. In nucleotides, the CDR3 is TGCGCCAGCAGCCATCCCGGACAGGGAGGATTGCTCGGCTACACCTTC. Protein product: CASSHPGQGGLLGYTF.

The V call is TRBV9, the J call TRBJ2-3; TRBD2 matches at 11 bases. The CDR3 sequence is 18 residues long. Trimming removed 0 bases from V and 3 bases from J; junction bases left unmatched: 9. In germline, CDR1 is SGDLS, CDR2 YYNGEE. DNA for the CDR3: TGTGCCAGCAGCGTAGGGTTAGCGGGAGGGCCATGGACAGATACGCAGTATTTT. The encoded protein is CASSVGLAGGPWTDTQYF.

The J gene is TRBJ2-3, the V gene TRBV20-1; D not resolved. This CDR3 has 14 amino acids. Germline CDR1 DFQATT, CDR2 SNEGSKA (reference sequence). Trimming cost V 6 bases and J 0 bases, with 13 bases left between them. CDR3 coding DNA: TGCAGTGCACCGCCCTCGTTCAGCACAGATACGCAGTATTTT. This translates into CSAPPSFSTDTQYF.